A single sample gave rise to the 11 T cell receptor beta chains below, sequenced in a study of T cell repertoires and HLA-DP antigens (dated by TCRdb to 2016 to 2019). These receptors have no known antigen. The library was prepared using the immunoSEQ multiplex PCR assay. TCRdb's version of the immuneACCESS table is confined to in-frame rearrangements and falls short of the full clone set. An unresolved V gene accounts for under half of the shortfall where checked; the remainder is of unknown origin. This sample holds around 90,000 clones; more than 75% were observed only once. The leading ten clones occupy about 1.7% of the sample. The source material was CD4+ T cells from PBMCs. These receptors all stem from a man in his forties or fifties in good health and CMV-seronegative.

This rearrangement joins TRBV5-1 to TRBJ2-1; tentatively, D is TRBD1 (5 bases). Trimming removed 0 bases at V and 10 bases at J, with 14 bases between. The germline CDR1 and CDR2 sequences are SGHRS and YFSETQ. The CDR3 has 14 residues. CDR3 loop: CASSLAAGKGEQFF. CDR3 in DNA: TGCGCCAGCAGCTTGGCGGCAGGGAAGGGGGAGCAGTTCTTC.

V usage is TRBV11-1 and J usage is TRBJ2-1, with 13 bases fitting TRBD2. Germline CDR1 is SGHAT and CDR2 is FQDESV (reference sequence). The CDR3 has 16 residues. With 1 base clipped from V and 7 bases from J, the junction kept 4 bases outside the gene matches. The CDR3 DNA reads TGTGCCAGCAGCTTAGAGACTAGCGGGGGGCGGAATGAGCAGTTCTTC. It specifies CASSLETSGGRNEQFF.

This chain uses TRBV4-3 with TRBJ1-1; TRBD1 aligns across 7 bases. Germline loops: CDR1 LGHNA, CDR2 YSLEER. The junction had 10 bases not matched to a gene; V was cut back by 3 bases and J by 12 bases. CDR3 length equals 13 residues. The CDR3 DNA follows: TGCGCCAGCAGCCATGTACAGGGGCAATCGACTTTCTTT. It is translated as CASSHVQGQSTFF.

V usage is TRBV7-2 and J usage is TRBJ1-1, with D unclear. Germline V lookup: CDR1 SGHTA, CDR2 FQGNSA. Trimming stripped 1 base from V and 0 bases from J, with 6 bases between. The CDR3 runs 14 residues. The CDR3 reads CASSLGNMNTEAFF. The CDR3 region has the DNA TGTGCCAGCAGCTTAGGAAATATGAACACTGAAGCTTTCTTT.

This clone was recorded only once. This chain connects TRBV9 to TRBJ1-2; 9 nucleotides agree with TRBD1. Unmatched junction bases numbered 6, after V lost 2 bases and J lost 7 bases. CDR3 size: 14 residues. Germline V gene sequence: CDR1 SGDLS, CDR2 YYNGEE. This chain's CDR3 is CASSVTDRGLGYTF. CDR3 coding DNA: TGTGCCAGCAGCGTCACGGACAGGGGACTTGGCTACACCTTC.

This rearrangement joins TRBV18 to TRBJ1-1, with D uncertain. The germline V gene has CDR1 KGHSH and CDR2 LQKENI. CDR3 length: 15 residues. Trimming pared 2 bases from V and 4 bases from J, leaving 14 bases between. Here the CDR3 DNA reads TGTGCCAGCTCACCAAGCCCTATTTTGGGCACTGAAGCTTTCTTT. Its protein is CASSPSPILGTEAFF.

The rearrangement joins TRBV6-1 to TRBJ2-4, with TRBD1 matching over 7 bases. The CDR3 runs to 17 residues. CDR1 and CDR2 from the germline V gene are MNHNS and SASEGT. V gave up 3 bases and J gave up 7 bases; unmatched junction bases: 15. CDR3 nucleotides: TGTGCCAGCAGTGACCGCACAGGGGCCGTCAGGGCTAACATTCAGTACTTC. This sequence encodes CASSDRTGAVRANIQYF.

V is TRBV10-3 and J is TRBJ1-1; tentative D call: TRBD1 (5 bases). CDR3 length: 16 residues. V lost 2 bases to trimming and J lost 1 base, with 14 bases between them. The germline V gene encodes CDR1 ENHRY and CDR2 SYGVKD. The CDR3 bases are TGTGCCATCAGTGAGAGAAGAGGGGCGGGGAACACTGAAGCTTTCTTT. Amino acids: CAISERRGAGNTEAFF.

V and J are TRBV2 and TRBJ2-7; 9 nucleotides match TRBD1. Per germline, CDR1 SNHLY and CDR2 FYNNEI. The CDR3 has 16 residues. V was clipped by 3 bases and J by 3 bases; unmatched bases: 9. CDR3 nucleotide sequence: TGTGCCAGCAGTGAGAGTGTAGGACAGGGGATCTACGAGCAGTACTTC. As protein: CASSESVGQGIYEQYF.

The V and J genes are TRBV18 and TRBJ2-5; 11 bases match TRBD1. Per the germline V gene, CDR1 is KGHSH and CDR2 is LQKENI. CDR3 length: 15 residues. Trimming removed 3 bases from V and 4 bases from J; junction bases left unmatched: 4. CDR3 nucleotide sequence: TGTGCCAGCTCACCGTTGGGACAGGGGGGAGAGACCCAGTACTTC. This translates into CASSPLGQGGETQYF.

This clone was seen more than once but under ten times. This chain uses TRBV29-1 with TRBJ2-2; D gene ambiguous. The CDR3 spans 13 residues. The V end was cut by 1 base, the J end by 7 bases, with 10 bases between. Germline V gives CDR1 SQVTM, CDR2 ANQGSEA. The CDR3 reads CSVEVVGGGELFF. The DNA of the CDR3 is TGCAGCGTTGAAGTAGTGGGTGGCGGGGAGCTGTTTTTT.